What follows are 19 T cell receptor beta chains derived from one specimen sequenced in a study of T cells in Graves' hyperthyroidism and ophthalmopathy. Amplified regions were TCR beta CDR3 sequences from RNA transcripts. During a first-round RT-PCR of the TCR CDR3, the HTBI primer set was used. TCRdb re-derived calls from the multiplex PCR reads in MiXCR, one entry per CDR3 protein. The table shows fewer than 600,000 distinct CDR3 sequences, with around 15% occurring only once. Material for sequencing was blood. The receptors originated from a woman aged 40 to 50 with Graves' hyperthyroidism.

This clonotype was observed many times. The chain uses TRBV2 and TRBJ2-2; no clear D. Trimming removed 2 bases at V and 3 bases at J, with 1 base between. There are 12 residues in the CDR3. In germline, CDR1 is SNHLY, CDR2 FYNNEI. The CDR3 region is CASSEHTGELFF. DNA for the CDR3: TGTGCCAGCAGTGAACACACCGGGGAGCTGTTTTTT.

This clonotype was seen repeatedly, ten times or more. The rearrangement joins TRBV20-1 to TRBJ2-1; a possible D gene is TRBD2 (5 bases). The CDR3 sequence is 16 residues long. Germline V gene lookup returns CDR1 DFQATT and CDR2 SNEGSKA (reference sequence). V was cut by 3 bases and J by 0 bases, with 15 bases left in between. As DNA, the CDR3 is TGCAGTGCTAGTGCTTCGAGTGGAGGCTCCTACAATGAGCAGTTCTTC. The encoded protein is CSASASSGGSYNEQFF.

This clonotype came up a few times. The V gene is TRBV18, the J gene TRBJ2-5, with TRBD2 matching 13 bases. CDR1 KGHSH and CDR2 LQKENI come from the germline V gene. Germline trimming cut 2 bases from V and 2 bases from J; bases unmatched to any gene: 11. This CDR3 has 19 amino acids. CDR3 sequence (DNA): TGTGCCAGCTCACCAATTGGGACTAGCGGGACTATCTCGCAAGAGACCCAGTACTTC. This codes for CASSPIGTSGTISQETQYF.

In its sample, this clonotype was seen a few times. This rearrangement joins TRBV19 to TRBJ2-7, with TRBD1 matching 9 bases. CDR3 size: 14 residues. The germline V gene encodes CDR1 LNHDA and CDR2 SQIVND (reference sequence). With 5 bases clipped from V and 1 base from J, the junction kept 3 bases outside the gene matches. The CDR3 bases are TGTGCCAGTAGTGGGACAGGGACTTCCTACGAGCAGTACTTC. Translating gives CASSGTGTSYEQYF.

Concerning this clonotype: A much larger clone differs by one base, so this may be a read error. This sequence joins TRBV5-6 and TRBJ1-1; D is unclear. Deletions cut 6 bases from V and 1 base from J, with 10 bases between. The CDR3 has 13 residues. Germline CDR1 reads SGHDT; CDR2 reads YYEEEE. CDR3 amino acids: CASISRGNTEAFF. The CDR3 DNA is TGTGCCAGCATCTCCCGGGGGAACACTGAAGCTTTCTTT.

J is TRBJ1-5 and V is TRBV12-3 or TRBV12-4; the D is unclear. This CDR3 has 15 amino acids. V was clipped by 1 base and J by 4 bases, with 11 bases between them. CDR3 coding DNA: TGTGCCAGCAGTTTAGGTTCTGTCCCAAATCAGCCCCAGCATTTT. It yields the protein CASSLGSVPNQPQHF.

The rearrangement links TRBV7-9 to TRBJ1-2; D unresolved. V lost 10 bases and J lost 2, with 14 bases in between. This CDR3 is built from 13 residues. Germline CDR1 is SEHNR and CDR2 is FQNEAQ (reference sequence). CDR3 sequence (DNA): TGTGCCACCCAGCCCACCTCCAACTATGGCTACACCTTC. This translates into CATQPTSNYGYTF.

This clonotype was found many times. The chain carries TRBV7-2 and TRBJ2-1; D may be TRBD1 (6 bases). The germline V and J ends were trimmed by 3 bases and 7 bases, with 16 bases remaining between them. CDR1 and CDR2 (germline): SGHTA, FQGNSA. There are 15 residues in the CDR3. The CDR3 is CASSFKTGQGNEQFF. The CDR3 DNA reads TGTGCCAGCAGCTTTAAAACAGGGCAGGGAAATGAGCAGTTCTTC.

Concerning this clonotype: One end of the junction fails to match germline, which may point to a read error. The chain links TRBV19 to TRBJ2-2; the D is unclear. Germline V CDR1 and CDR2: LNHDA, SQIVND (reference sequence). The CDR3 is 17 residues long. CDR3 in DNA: TGTACCAGTAGGGTACCTCTCTCTCACGCGAACACCGGGGAGCTGTTTTTT. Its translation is CTSRVPLSHANTGELFF.

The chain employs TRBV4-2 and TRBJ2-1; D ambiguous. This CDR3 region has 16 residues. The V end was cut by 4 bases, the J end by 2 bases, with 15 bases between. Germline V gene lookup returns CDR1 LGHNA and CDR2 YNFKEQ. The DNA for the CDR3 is TGTGCCAGCAGCCCCGCCTCCTCCGTAGCCTACAATGAGCAGTTCTTC. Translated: CASSPASSVAYNEQFF.

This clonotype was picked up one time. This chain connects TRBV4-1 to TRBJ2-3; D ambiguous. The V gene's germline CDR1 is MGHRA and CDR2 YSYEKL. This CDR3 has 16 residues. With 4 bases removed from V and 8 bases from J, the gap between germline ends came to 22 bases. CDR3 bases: TGCGCCAGCAGCCCACTACAGTTAGGTGATCGAGGTACGCAGTATTTT. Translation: CASSPLQLGDRGTQYF.

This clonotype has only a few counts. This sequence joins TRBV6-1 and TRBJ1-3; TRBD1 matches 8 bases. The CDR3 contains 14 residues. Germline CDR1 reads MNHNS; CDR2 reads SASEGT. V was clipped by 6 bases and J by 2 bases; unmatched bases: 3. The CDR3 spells CASRLQGAGNTIYF. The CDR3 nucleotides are TGTGCCAGCAGATTACAGGGGGCTGGAAACACCATATATTTT.

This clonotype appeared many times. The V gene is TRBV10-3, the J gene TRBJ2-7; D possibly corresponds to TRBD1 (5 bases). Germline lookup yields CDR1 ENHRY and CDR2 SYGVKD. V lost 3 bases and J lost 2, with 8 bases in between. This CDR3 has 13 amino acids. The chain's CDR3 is CAISERGTYEQYF. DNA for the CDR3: TGTGCCATCAGTGAAAGGGGAACCTACGAGCAGTACTTC.

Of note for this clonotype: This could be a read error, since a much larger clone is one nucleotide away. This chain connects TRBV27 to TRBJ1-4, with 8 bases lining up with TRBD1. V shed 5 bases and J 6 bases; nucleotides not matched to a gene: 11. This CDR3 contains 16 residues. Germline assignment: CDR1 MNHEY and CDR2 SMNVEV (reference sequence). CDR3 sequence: CASSPDRGTGDEKLFF. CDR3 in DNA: TGTGCCAGCAGTCCTGACAGGGGAACTGGTGATGAAAAACTGTTTTTT.

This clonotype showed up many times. Here the CDR3 reads CAWSPVGSGRSDTQYF. CDR3 nucleotide sequence: TGTGCCTGGAGTCCTGTGGGTAGCGGGAGATCAGATACGCAGTATTTT. This rearrangement joins TRBV30 to TRBJ2-3; 9 bases align to TRBD2. J was trimmed by 4 bases and V by 2 bases; bases with no gene match: 10. Looked up from germline, CDR1 is GTSNPN and CDR2 is SVGIG (reference sequence). This CDR3 is 16 amino acids long.

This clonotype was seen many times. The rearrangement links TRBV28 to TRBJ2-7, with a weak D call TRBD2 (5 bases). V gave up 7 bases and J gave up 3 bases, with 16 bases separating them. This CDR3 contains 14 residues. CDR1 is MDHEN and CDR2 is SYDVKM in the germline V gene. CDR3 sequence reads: CASTPQDGSYEQYF. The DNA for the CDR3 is TGTGCCAGCACCCCCCAGGATGGGAGCTACGAGCAGTACTTC.

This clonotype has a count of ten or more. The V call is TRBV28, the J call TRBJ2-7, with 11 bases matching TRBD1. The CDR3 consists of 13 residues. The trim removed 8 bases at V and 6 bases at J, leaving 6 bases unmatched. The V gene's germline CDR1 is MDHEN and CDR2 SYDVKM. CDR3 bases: TGTGCCAGCTCGGACAGGGGGCGTATCGAGCAGTACTTC. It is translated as CASSDRGRIEQYF. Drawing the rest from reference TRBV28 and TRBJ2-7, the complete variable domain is DVKVTQSSRYLVKRTGEKVFLECVQDMDHENMFWYRQDPGLGLRLIYFSYDVKMKEKGDIPEGYSVSREKKERFSLILESASTNQTSMYLCASSDRGRIEQYFGPGTRLTVT.

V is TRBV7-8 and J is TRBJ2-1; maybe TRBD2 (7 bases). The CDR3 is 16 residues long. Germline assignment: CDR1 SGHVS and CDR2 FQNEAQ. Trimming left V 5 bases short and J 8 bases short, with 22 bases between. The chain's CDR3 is CASSLGGGAERYEQFF. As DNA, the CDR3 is TGTGCCAGCAGCCTAGGGGGGGGCGCGGAAAGGTATGAGCAGTTCTTC.

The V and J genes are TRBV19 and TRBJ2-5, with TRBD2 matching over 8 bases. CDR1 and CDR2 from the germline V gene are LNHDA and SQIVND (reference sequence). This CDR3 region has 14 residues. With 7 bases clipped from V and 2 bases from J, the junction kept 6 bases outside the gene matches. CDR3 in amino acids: CASKAGAGQETQYF. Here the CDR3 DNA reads TGTGCCAGTAAAGCGGGAGCTGGACAAGAGACCCAGTACTTC.